This passage covers 24 T cell receptor beta chains from one sample sequenced in a study of cytomegalovirus exposure and HLA in healthy donors. The study ran its PCR with 60 Vbeta and 13 Jbeta primers. Libraries were prepared by immunoSEQ multiplex PCR; TCRdb keeps only in-frame clonotypes and omits some of them. The sample shows around 130,000 clones, roughly three quarters of them seen only once. Sequenced material: PBMCs. The receptors derive from a woman aged 60-75 years in good health and CMV-seronegative.

This sequence joins TRBV4-1 and TRBJ2-7, with TRBD1 identical over 10 bases. The CDR3 is 14 amino acids. Trimming at V came to 6 bases and at J to 3 bases, leaving 5 bases not matched to a gene. Germline V gene sequence: CDR1 MGHRA, CDR2 YSYEKL. The CDR3 sequence is CASSAGTGVYEQYF. In nucleotides, the CDR3 is TGCGCCAGCAGTGCCGGGACAGGGGTCTACGAGCAGTACTTC.

V and J are TRBV5-1 and TRBJ2-2; TRBD1 matches 10 bases. The trim removed 4 bases at V and 5 bases at J, leaving 5 bases unmatched. From germline, CDR1 is SGHRS and CDR2 YFSETQ. The CDR3 contains 15 residues. CDR3 bases: TGCGCCAGCAGCGCTGGGACAGGGGTAACCGGGGAGCTGTTTTTT. This sequence encodes CASSAGTGVTGELFF.

The chain carries TRBV7-8 and TRBJ2-1; 9 nucleotides match TRBD2. This CDR3 region has 16 residues. The V gene end was trimmed by 5 bases and the J gene end by 7 bases; junction bases not matched to a gene: 12. Germline-derived CDR1 and CDR2 are SGHVS and FQNEAQ. DNA for the CDR3: TGTGCCAGCAGCATGCCCGGGACTAGCTTTGGGAATGAGCAGTTCTTC. Protein sequence: CASSMPGTSFGNEQFF.

The V call is TRBV5-1, the J call TRBJ2-1; TRBD2 matches at 8 bases. V lost 5 bases to trimming and J lost 0 bases; unmatched junction nucleotides: 4. From germline, CDR1 is SGHRS and CDR2 YFSETQ. This CDR3 spans 15 amino acids. CDR3 nucleotides: TGCGCCAGCAGGATTAGCGGGAACTCCTACAATGAGCAGTTCTTC. It is translated as CASRISGNSYNEQFF. The full variable domain, completed using reference TRBV5-1 and TRBJ2-1, is KAGVTQTPRYLIKTRGQQVTLSCSPISGHRSVSWYQQTPGQGLQFLFEYFSETQRNKGNFPGRFSGRQFSNSRSEMNVSTLELGDSALYLCASRISGNSYNEQFFGPGTRLTVL.

The rearrangement joins TRBV4-1 to TRBJ2-2, with a possible D match to TRBD1 (5 bases). Trimming shortened V by 0 bases and J by 11 bases, and 13 bases separated the two germline ends. The germline CDR1 and CDR2 sequences are MGHRA and YSYEKL. The CDR3 extends over 14 amino acids. CDR3 amino acids: CASSQDVFQGELFF. CDR3 bases: TGCGCCAGCAGCCAAGATGTGTTCCAGGGTGAGCTGTTTTTT.

The rearrangement links TRBV19 to TRBJ2-7; 11 bases are a match to TRBD1. In germline, CDR1 is LNHDA, CDR2 SQIVND (reference sequence). The CDR3 runs 13 residues. V lost 10 bases, J lost 5 bases, and 7 bases stayed unmatched. The CDR3 region is CATEDRGHNEQYF. CDR3 nucleotides: TGTGCCACCGAGGACAGGGGGCACAACGAGCAGTACTTC.

The V call is TRBV7-2, the J call TRBJ2-5; the match to TRBD2 covers 8 bases. The assigned J gene may be wrong: the sequence end matches TRBJ2-7 better. Germline V lookup: CDR1 SGHTA, CDR2 FQGNSA. There are 16 residues in the CDR3. CDR3 region: CASSPGGQGPSYEQYF. CDR3 sequence (DNA): TGTGCCAGCAGCCCGGGGGGGCAGGGCCCTTCCTACGAGCAGTACTTC.

The V call is TRBV13, the J call TRBJ2-5; 12 positions agree with TRBD2. The CDR3 has 16 residues. The V and J ends lost 3 bases and 2 bases, in that order; junction bases with no gene match: 4. Germline CDR1 is PRHDT and CDR2 is FYEKMQ (reference sequence). CDR3: CASSFRLAGVQETQYF. For the CDR3, the DNA is TGTGCCAGCAGCTTCAGACTAGCGGGGGTTCAAGAGACCCAGTACTTC.

The chain carries TRBV10-1 and TRBJ2-5, with TRBD2 matching 9 bases. Germline V lookup: CDR1 WNHNN, CDR2 SYGVQD (reference sequence). CDR3 length: 16 amino acids. The J segment lost 5 bases and the V segment lost 1 base, leaving 8 bases of the junction unmatched. The CDR3 is CASSELTSGHRETQYF. The CDR3 bases are TGCGCCAGCAGTGAGTTGACTAGCGGACATAGGGAGACCCAGTACTTC.

This rearrangement joins TRBV10-3 to TRBJ2-3, with 7 nucleotides matching TRBD2. Per germline, CDR1 ENHRY and CDR2 SYGVKD. V gave up 10 bases and J gave up 4 bases; unmatched junction bases: 11. The CDR3 extends over 14 amino acids. This CDR3 reads CATGEGREADTQYF. The CDR3 region has the DNA TGTGCCACCGGCGAGGGGAGGGAAGCAGATACGCAGTATTTT.

The rearrangement uses TRBV18 and TRBJ2-3; 7 bases match TRBD1. Germline CDR1 KGHSH, CDR2 LQKENI. The CDR3 is made up of 16 amino acids. V lost 5 bases to trimming and J lost 1 base; unmatched junction nucleotides: 9. CDR3 loop: CASSTRQGGGTDTQYF. The CDR3 DNA reads TGTGCCAGCTCAACCAGACAGGGTGGGGGCACAGATACGCAGTATTTT.

The chain recombines TRBV19 with TRBJ1-4; a weak D match, TRBD1 (6 bases). The germline V and J ends were trimmed by 7 bases and 3 bases, with 15 bases remaining between them. Germline V gene data show CDR1 as LNHDA and CDR2 as SQIVND (reference sequence). The CDR3 consists of 15 residues. CDR3 amino acids: CASKDTGTSNEKLFF. CDR3 coding DNA: TGTGCCAGTAAAGACACCGGGACATCTAATGAAAAACTGTTTTTT.

The V call is TRBV4-1, the J call TRBJ1-2, with 10 bases fitting TRBD1. The CDR3 extends over 15 amino acids. The V and J ends lost 1 base and 3 bases, in that order; junction bases with no gene match: 2. The germline V gene has CDR1 MGHRA and CDR2 YSYEKL. The DNA for the CDR3 is TGCGCCAGCAGCCAAGGCGACAGGGGGCACTATGGCTACACCTTC. It yields the protein CASSQGDRGHYGYTF.

This chain connects TRBV6-1 to TRBJ2-5, with TRBD2 matching over 7 bases. The trim removed 5 bases at V and 0 bases at J, leaving 6 bases unmatched. Germline V gene lookup returns CDR1 MNHNS and CDR2 SASEGT. There are 15 residues in the CDR3. The CDR3 is CASSLWRGNQETQYF. CDR3 sequence (DNA): TGTGCCAGCAGTCTCTGGCGGGGGAACCAAGAGACCCAGTACTTC.

The chain links TRBV11-1 to TRBJ2-7; TRBD2 might be the D (5 bases). CDR1 is SGHAT, CDR2 FQDESV, per germline (reference sequence). Between the trimmed V and J ends, which lost 4 bases and 3 bases, there was a span of 16 bases. The CDR3 covers 15 residues. The CDR3: CASSYLRGENYEQYF. For the CDR3, the DNA is TGTGCCAGCAGCTACCTACGGGGTGAAAACTACGAGCAGTACTTC.

J is TRBJ2-7 and V is TRBV23-1; D possibly corresponds to TRBD2 (6 bases). TRBV23-1 is labeled an ORF, and its function is uncertain. The CDR3 is 14 amino acids. Between the trimmed V and J ends, which lost 4 bases and 5 bases, there was a span of 15 bases. CDR3 sequence (DNA): TGCGCCAGCAGTCCCGGAGGAGGGGCCCACGAGCAGTACTTC. Translation gives CASSPGGGAHEQYF.

The genes are TRBV25-1 and TRBJ1-6, with D possibly being TRBD1 (5 bases). Germline V lookup: CDR1 MGHDK, CDR2 SYGVNS. The V end was cut by 1 base, the J end by 10 bases, with 14 bases between. The CDR3 has 15 residues. CDR3 region: CASSEFVTPGSPLHF. The CDR3 DNA reads TGTGCCAGCAGTGAATTCGTGACCCCAGGGTCACCCCTCCACTTT.

The rearrangement uses TRBV6-6 and TRBJ1-2; 9 bases agree with TRBD1. Germline trimming cut 1 base from V and 11 bases from J; bases unmatched to any gene: 2. This CDR3 has 12 amino acids. The germline CDR1 and CDR2 sequences are MNHNY and SVGAGI (reference sequence). CDR3 DNA: TGTGCCAGCAGTTACTTGGGACAGGGTTACACCTTC. This sequence encodes CASSYLGQGYTF.

The chain couples TRBV7-4 to TRBJ1-1; 9 bases line up with TRBD1. This CDR3 has 17 residues. Germline-derived CDR1 and CDR2 are SGHVT and SQSDAQ. The J segment lost 0 bases and the V segment lost 5 bases, leaving 10 bases of the junction unmatched. CDR3 amino acids: CASSVGTGSLMNTEAFF. Here the CDR3 DNA reads TGTGCCAGCAGCGTCGGGACAGGGTCCCTCATGAACACTGAAGCTTTCTTT.

The rearrangement links TRBV5-4 to TRBJ2-1, with a possible D match to TRBD2 (5 bases). CDR1 is SGHNT, CDR2 YYREEE, per germline (reference sequence). This CDR3 has 15 amino acids. Trimming removed 4 bases from V and 3 bases from J, with 14 bases in between. CDR3 sequence reads: CASSARGGVYNEQFF. CDR3 sequence (DNA): TGTGCCAGCAGCGCCCGGGGTGGGGTCTACAATGAGCAGTTCTTC.

This clone turned up a few times. The same CDR3 also results from other DNA sequences found in this sample. J is TRBJ1-1 and V is TRBV5-4; possible D gene TRBD1, 6 bases. The germline V gene has CDR1 SGHNT and CDR2 YYREEE (reference sequence). The CDR3 length is 15 residues. The V and J ends lost 4 bases and 2 bases respectively, with 15 bases between them. The DNA of the CDR3 is TGTGCCAGCAGCCCCCAAGGGACATTAAACACTGAAGCTTTCTTT. This translates into CASSPQGTLNTEAFF. The whole variable domain, remainder taken from reference TRBV5-4 and TRBJ1-1, is ETGVTQSPTHLIKTRGQQVTLRCSSQSGHNTVSWYQQALGQGPQFIFQYYREEENGRGNFPPRFSGLQFPNYSSELNVNALELDDSALYLCASSPQGTLNTEAFFGQGTRLTVV.

The gene calls are TRBV28 and TRBJ2-1; 8 nucleotides align to TRBD2. The CDR3 spans 15 residues. The junction had 5 bases not matched to a gene; V was cut back by 5 bases and J by 2 bases. The germline CDR1 and CDR2 sequences are MDHEN and SYDVKM. The CDR3 sequence is CASSPLADPYNEQFF. The CDR3 nucleotides are TGTGCCAGCAGTCCACTAGCGGACCCCTACAATGAGCAGTTCTTC. The complete variable domain, with remaining parts taken from reference TRBV28 and TRBJ2-1, reads DVKVTQSSRYLVKRTGEKVFLECVQDMDHENMFWYRQDPGLGLRLIYFSYDVKMKEKGDIPEGYSVSREKKERFSLILESASTNQTSMYLCASSPLADPYNEQFFGPGTRLTVL.

The chain uses TRBV28 and TRBJ1-2, with D maybe TRBD1 (5 bases). CDR1 and CDR2 (germline): MDHEN, SYDVKM. The CDR3 has 12 amino acids. V dropped 7 bases and J dropped 8 bases, with 14 bases sitting between them. The CDR3 nucleotides read TGTGCCAGCACCATCGGGGGGAGGGGCTACACCTTC. Translated: CASTIGGRGYTF.

This clone appeared once. The chain joins TRBV4-1 to TRBJ2-7, with a weak D call TRBD1 (6 bases). CDR1 MGHRA and CDR2 YSYEKL come from the germline V gene. This CDR3 comprises 16 residues. V was shortened by 0 bases and J by 1 base, with 13 bases between the two germline ends. CDR3 in DNA: TGCGCCAGCAGCCAAGAGGGGGAACAGGGTTCCTACGAGCAGTACTTC. This gives the protein CASSQEGEQGSYEQYF.